The 23 T cell receptor beta chains listed next were all sequenced from one sample in a study of blood T cells in healthy people across ages. Sample-barcoded 5' priming and a J-beta primer mix drove a second PCR of roughly 6 to 12 cycles. TCRdb reprocessed the 5' RACE reads with MiXCR, giving one entry per CDR3 protein. Among 1.5 million to 2 million distinct CDR3 sequences listed, under 30% were seen once. Specimen: blood. The receptors stem from a woman under 40 in good health.

The chain uses TRBV5-5 and TRBJ2-1, with D unclear. Trimming took 7 bases from V and 0 from J, leaving 20 bases between them. There are 17 residues in the CDR3. The germline V gene has CDR1 SGHKS and CDR2 YYEKEE (reference sequence). DNA for the CDR3: TGTGCCAGCGGCTACCGTCCGGGCGGCGGCTCCTACAATGAGCAGTTCTTC. Residues: CASGYRPGGGSYNEQFF.

This clonotype turned up a few times. The chain recombines TRBV20-1 with TRBJ2-1; D remains ambiguous. Trimming pared 2 bases from V and 8 bases from J, leaving 7 bases between. CDR3 length equals 11 residues. Germline-derived CDR1 and CDR2 are DFQATT and SNEGSKA (reference sequence). For the CDR3, the DNA is TGCAGTGCTAGACCGGAGCATGAGCAGTTCTTC. Amino acid sequence: CSARPEHEQFF.

The table lists this clonotype with a few counts. The CDR3: CASSFKREREFF. The CDR3 nucleotides are TGTGCCAGCAGCTTCAAGCGGGAGAGGGAGTTCTTC. The chain couples TRBV7-9 to TRBJ2-1; 8 bases map to TRBD2. Germline V gene sequence: CDR1 SEHNR, CDR2 FQNEAQ (reference sequence). The CDR3 consists of 12 residues. V was pared by 3 bases and J by 14 bases, with 6 bases of the junction left unmatched.

Many counts were recorded for this clonotype. The chain combines TRBV3-1 with TRBJ2-7; D is unresolved. The ends were cut back, 4 bases at V and 7 bases at J, with 17 bases in the middle. The germline gives CDR1 LGHDT, CDR2 YNNKEL (reference sequence). The CDR3 totals 14 residues. The chain's CDR3 is CASSRLRLAGEQYF. The CDR3, as DNA: TGTGCCAGCAGCCGACTCCGCCTGGCAGGAGAGCAGTACTTC.

V gene TRBV9 combines with J gene TRBJ2-1; D gene unclear. V was cut by 0 bases and J by 1 base, with 14 bases left in between. The CDR3 sequence is 17 residues long. Germline V CDR1 and CDR2: SGDLS, YYNGEE. In nucleotides, the CDR3 is TGTGCCAGCAGCGTAGTAGTGATCGACGTGTCCTACAATGAGCAGTTCTTC. Protein sequence: CASSVVVIDVSYNEQFF. Together with reference TRBV9 and TRBJ2-1, the CDR3 gives the full variable domain: DSGVTQTPKHLITATGQRVTLRCSPRSGDLSVYWYQQSLDQGLQFLIQYYNGEERAKGNILERFSAQQFPDLHSELNLSSLELGDSALYFCASSVVVIDVSYNEQFFGPGTRLTVL.

This clonotype was detected only a few times. The chain has TRBV5-1 and TRBJ2-3; TRBD2 agrees at 10 bases. The germline V gene has CDR1 SGHRS and CDR2 YFSETQ. This CDR3 is 18 amino acids long. J lost 5 bases, V lost 4 bases, and 16 bases had no gene match. For the CDR3, the DNA is TGCGCCAGCAGCGGGGGACTAGCGAACAAACCACGTGGAGATACGCAGTATTTT. This sequence encodes CASSGGLANKPRGDTQYF.

This clonotype was picked up a small number of times. V and J are TRBV7-2 and TRBJ1-1, with 10 bases aligning to TRBD1. The CDR3 is 15 residues long. With V trimmed by 4 bases and J by 7 bases, 9 bases remained unmatched. Germline assignment: CDR1 SGHTA and CDR2 FQGNSA. The CDR3 loop is CASSSRTGGGVEAFF. CDR3 in DNA: TGTGCCAGCAGCTCTCGGACAGGGGGAGGTGTTGAAGCTTTCTTT.

Note on this clonotype: This may stem from a read error, because a much larger clone lies one nucleotide away. The chain recombines TRBV7-2 with TRBJ2-1; D is perhaps TRBD2 (6 bases). The end of the DNA fits TRBJ2-7 better, so the J call may be wrong. Germline CDR1 is SGHTA and CDR2 is FQGNSA. The CDR3 is 14 residues long. DNA for the CDR3: TGTGCCAGCAGCTTAGCGAAAGCGGGCAATGAGCAGTACTTC. Amino acids: CASSLAKAGNEQYF.

In this sample, this clonotype turned up many times. The J gene is TRBJ2-7, the V gene TRBV9, with 10 bases aligning to TRBD1. From germline, CDR1 is SGDLS and CDR2 YYNGEE. The length of the CDR3 is 15 residues. Trimming took 4 bases from V and 5 from J; bases not matched to a gene: 9. In DNA form, the CDR3 reads TGTGCCAGCAGCACAGACGACAGGGGGCCCGACGAGCAGTACTTC. This encodes CASSTDDRGPDEQYF. The full variable domain, completed using reference TRBV9 and TRBJ2-7, is DSGVTQTPKHLITATGQRVTLRCSPRSGDLSVYWYQQSLDQGLQFLIQYYNGEERAKGNILERFSAQQFPDLHSELNLSSLELGDSALYFCASSTDDRGPDEQYFGPGTRLTVT.

This clonotype was detected a few times. The V gene is TRBV4-3, the J gene TRBJ2-1; TRBD2 matches at 9 bases. V trimming: 0 bases; J trimming: 2 bases; junction bases outside the gene matches: 2. Germline V gene lookup returns CDR1 LGHNA and CDR2 YSLEER. This CDR3 is built from 16 residues. This CDR3 is CASSQDASGAYNEQFF. The CDR3, as DNA: TGCGCCAGCAGCCAAGATGCTAGCGGGGCCTACAATGAGCAGTTCTTC.

The V gene is TRBV7-4, the J gene TRBJ2-5, with TRBD1 identical over 9 bases. The V segment lost 7 bases and the J segment 0 bases; nucleotides outside the gene matches: 6. CDR1 and CDR2 from the germline V gene are SGHVT and SQSDAQ. The CDR3 is made up of 15 amino acids. The CDR3 sequence is CASNWDRAYQETQYF. The CDR3 bases are TGTGCCAGCAATTGGGACAGGGCGTACCAAGAGACCCAGTACTTC.

As regards this clonotype: Relative to the germline gene, one junction end is altered; a read error may explain this. V gene TRBV4-3 combines with J gene TRBJ1-3; D may be TRBD1 (5 bases). Looked up from germline, CDR1 is LGHNA and CDR2 is YSLEER. This CDR3 is 16 amino acids long. The CDR3 sequence: CASSQDGTVTGNTRYF. The CDR3 DNA follows: TGCGCCAGCAGCCAAGATGGGACCGTTACCGGAAACACCAGATATTTT.

This clonotype turned up a few times. This chain connects TRBV20-1 to TRBJ1-1; D is ambiguous. V dropped 1 base and J dropped 4 bases, with 25 bases sitting between them. Germline V gives CDR1 DFQATT, CDR2 SNEGSKA (reference sequence). The length of the CDR3 is 18 residues. The CDR3 bases are TGCAGTGCTAGAGGGACCCTCGAAAGACAAGGTTTGGGCACTGAAGCTTTCTTT. Encoded protein: CSARGTLERQGLGTEAFF.

This clonotype was observed a few times. The rearrangement joins TRBV27 to TRBJ2-1; D is unclear. The V end was cut by 5 bases, the J end by 10 bases, with 24 bases between. Germline V lookup: CDR1 MNHEY, CDR2 SMNVEV (reference sequence). The CDR3 sequence is 16 residues long. The CDR3 protein is CASSPSPHAGPGEQFF. In nucleotides, the CDR3 is TGTGCCAGCAGTCCCTCCCCCCACGCTGGTCCTGGGGAGCAGTTCTTC.

Comment on this clonotype: This may be a read error, as it is one base from a much larger clone. The J gene is TRBJ1-2, the V gene TRBV9; D is undetermined. Germline V gives CDR1 SGDLS, CDR2 YYNGEE. CDR3 length equals 13 residues. V was cut by 7 bases and J by 8 bases, with 18 bases left in between. The CDR3 nucleotides are TGTGCCAGCTGCACTACAGATCAACAGGGCTACACCTTC. Protein sequence: CASCTTDQQGYTF.

The V and J genes are TRBV24-1 and TRBJ2-1; D is uncertain. Germline CDR1 and CDR2: KGHDR and SFDVKD. The CDR3 sequence is 12 residues long. V shed 5 bases and J shed 9 bases, with 10 bases lying between them. The DNA of the CDR3 is TGTGCCACCAGTGTAGTCCCGGGTGAGCAGTTCTTC. Translating gives CATSVVPGEQFF.

The chain links TRBV4-3 to TRBJ2-2; D gene uncertain. This CDR3 is built from 14 residues. Germline values: CDR1 LGHNA, CDR2 YSLEER. V gave up 2 bases and J gave up 7 bases, with 11 bases separating them. This CDR3 reads CASSQLLLIGELFF. The DNA of the CDR3 is TGCGCCAGCAGCCAACTGCTATTAATCGGGGAGCTGTTTTTT.

This clonotype was detected a few times. This chain uses TRBV4-3 with TRBJ2-1; 11 bases map to TRBD2. The germline gives CDR1 LGHNA, CDR2 YSLEER. The CDR3 runs 14 residues. Germline trimming cut 7 bases from V and 7 bases from J; bases unmatched to any gene: 6. In DNA form, the CDR3 reads TGCGCCAGCAAGGTAGCGGGAGGGAGGAATGAGCAGTTCTTC. Translation: CASKVAGGRNEQFF.

CDR3 coding DNA: TGTGCCAGCACCCTGACTCCCGGGGACAATGAGCAGTTCTTC. Translating gives CASTLTPGDNEQFF. The chain uses TRBV28 and TRBJ2-1; D possibly corresponds to TRBD2 (5 bases). From germline, CDR1 is MDHEN and CDR2 SYDVKM. V was shortened by 7 bases and J by 5 bases, with 15 bases between the two germline ends. This CDR3 has 14 amino acids.

This clonotype was picked up one time. V and J are TRBV25-1 and TRBJ2-2; TRBD1 matches 9 bases. The germline gives CDR1 MGHDK, CDR2 SYGVNS. With V trimmed by 4 bases and J by 6 bases, 15 bases remained unmatched. The CDR3 runs to 18 residues. The CDR3 sequence is CASSAYPSGQGGSGELFF. The CDR3 DNA reads TGTGCCAGCAGTGCCTACCCCTCGGGACAGGGTGGGTCCGGGGAGCTGTTTTTT.

The rearrangement links TRBV6-6 to TRBJ2-1; 12 nucleotides align to TRBD2. Unmatched junction bases numbered 2, after V lost 0 bases and J lost 5 bases. The CDR3 totals 16 residues. Looked up from germline, CDR1 is MNHNY and CDR2 is SVGAGI (reference sequence). In DNA, the CDR3 is TGTGCCAGCAGTTACTCGGGACTAGCGGGCGACAATGAGCAGTTCTTC. This translates into CASSYSGLAGDNEQFF.

The chain couples TRBV20-1 to TRBJ1-4, with 7 bases identical to TRBD1. J gave up 4 bases and V 6 bases, and 5 bases lay outside the gene matches. Looked up from germline, CDR1 is DFQATT and CDR2 is SNEGSKA (reference sequence). This CDR3 region has 13 residues. The CDR3 sequence is CSAMGQINEKLFF. In DNA form, the CDR3 reads TGCAGTGCCATGGGACAGATTAATGAAAAACTGTTTTTT.

The rearrangement uses TRBV4-1 and TRBJ1-5; D may be TRBD1 (5 bases). The CDR3 extends over 16 amino acids. Germline V gives CDR1 MGHRA, CDR2 YSYEKL. Trimming shortened V by 0 bases and J by 6 bases, and 15 bases separated the two germline ends. The CDR3 here is CASSQDPQGGFQPQHF. The DNA of the CDR3 is TGCGCCAGCAGCCAAGACCCCCAGGGTGGTTTTCAGCCCCAGCATTTT.